This is a list of T cell receptor beta chains from one sample in a study of OX40 agonist ivuxolimab in advanced cancers. Sequenced by immunoSEQ multiplex PCR; TCRdb stores in-frame clones only, minus some. The sample lists approximately 69,000 clones; around 94% were seen once. The sequencing used CD4+ or CD8+ T cells sorted from blood, collected in a trial of the OX40 agonist ivuxolimab. The receptors derive from an adult with an advanced solid tumor such as melanoma, head and neck, liver or kidney cancer. Each CDR3 is given with its conserved first and last residue. A D gene is named only where the DNA matches it firmly. Not every row has a clone size; where given, it reads once, few, many or a size class.

j_call: TRBJ2-3
d_call: TRBD2
v_call: TRBV7-6
clone_size: -
cdr3_aa: CASSLERASGAPDTQYF
cdr3_nt: TGTGCCAGCAGCTTAGAGAGGGCTAGCGGGGCCCCAGATACGCAGTATTTT

j_call: TRBJ2-3
d_call: TRBD1
v_call: TRBV27
clone_size: -
cdr3_aa: CASGQGVGDTQYF
cdr3_nt: TGTGCCAGCGGACAGGGGGTGGGAGATACGCAGTATTTT

j_call: TRBJ2-7
d_call: TRBD1
v_call: TRBV27
clone_size: -
cdr3_aa: CASSMTGASYEQYF
cdr3_nt: TGTGCCAGCAGTATGACAGGGGCCAGCTACGAGCAGTACTTC

j_call: TRBJ1-1
d_call: TRBD1
v_call: TRBV5-1
clone_size: -
cdr3_aa: CASSLTGGMDEAFF
cdr3_nt: TGCGCCAGCAGCTTGACAGGGGGCATGGATGAAGCTTTCTTT

j_call: TRBJ2-7
d_call: -
v_call: TRBV5-1
clone_size: -
cdr3_aa: CASSLSSPGSAYEQYF
cdr3_nt: TGCGCCAGCAGCTTGTCATCCCCAGGGAGCGCTTACGAGCAGTACTTC

j_call: TRBJ1-1
d_call: -
v_call: TRBV19
clone_size: few
cdr3_aa: CASSQDRPNTEAFF
cdr3_nt: TGTGCCAGTAGTCAGGACAGACCCAACACTGAAGCTTTCTTT

j_call: TRBJ1-1
d_call: TRBD1
v_call: TRBV4-1
clone_size: -
cdr3_aa: CASSQVVGQGEMAFF
cdr3_nt: TGCGCCAGCAGCCAAGTTGTCGGACAGGGTGAGATGGCTTTCTTT

j_call: TRBJ1-2
d_call: -
v_call: TRBV7-9
clone_size: -
cdr3_aa: CASSLGSQINYGYTF
cdr3_nt: TGTGCCAGCAGCTTAGGCTCACAGATAAACTATGGCTACACCTTC

j_call: TRBJ2-1
d_call: TRBD2
v_call: TRBV25-1
clone_size: -
cdr3_aa: CASSEGLAGGLEQFF
cdr3_nt: TGTGCCAGCAGTGAGGGGCTAGCGGGAGGATTAGAGCAGTTCTTC

j_call: TRBJ1-2
d_call: -
v_call: TRBV10-1
clone_size: -
cdr3_aa: CASSDGYGYTF
cdr3_nt: TGCGCCAGCAGTGATGGGTATGGCTACACCTTC

j_call: TRBJ1-5
d_call: TRBD1
v_call: TRBV2
clone_size: -
cdr3_aa: CASTMWTGEYNQPQHF
cdr3_nt: TGTGCCAGCACTATGTGGACAGGGGAATACAATCAGCCCCAGCATTTT

j_call: TRBJ1-3
d_call: TRBD1
v_call: TRBV7-9
clone_size: -
cdr3_aa: CASSLTGGRNTIYF
cdr3_nt: TGTGCCAGCAGCTTAACAGGGGGCCGAAACACCATATATTTT

j_call: TRBJ1-1
d_call: TRBD1
v_call: TRBV6-5
clone_size: -
cdr3_aa: CASTTTGWSEAFF
cdr3_nt: TGTGCCAGCACCACGACAGGGTGGTCTGAAGCTTTCTTT

j_call: TRBJ2-2
d_call: TRBD1
v_call: TRBV4-1
clone_size: -
cdr3_aa: CASSQAGQANTGELFF
cdr3_nt: TGCGCCAGCAGCCAAGCGGGACAGGCGAACACCGGGGAGCTGTTTTTT